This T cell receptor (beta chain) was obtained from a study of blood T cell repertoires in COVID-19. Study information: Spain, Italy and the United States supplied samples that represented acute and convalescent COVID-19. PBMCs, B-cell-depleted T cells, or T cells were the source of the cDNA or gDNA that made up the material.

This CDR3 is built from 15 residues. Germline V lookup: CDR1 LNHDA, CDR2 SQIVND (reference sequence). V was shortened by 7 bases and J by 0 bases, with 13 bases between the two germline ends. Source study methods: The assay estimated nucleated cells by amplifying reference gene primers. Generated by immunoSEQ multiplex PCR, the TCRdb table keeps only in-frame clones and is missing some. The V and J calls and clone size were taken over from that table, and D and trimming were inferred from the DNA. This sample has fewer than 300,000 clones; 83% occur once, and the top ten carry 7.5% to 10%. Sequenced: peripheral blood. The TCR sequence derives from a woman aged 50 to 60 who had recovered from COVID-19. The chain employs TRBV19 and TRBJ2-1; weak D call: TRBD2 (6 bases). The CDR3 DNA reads TGTGCCAGTAAGCGGGCAGCCTTCTCCTACAATGAGCAGTTCTTC. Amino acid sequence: CASKRAAFSYNEQFF. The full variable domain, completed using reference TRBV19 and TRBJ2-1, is DGGITQSPKYLFRKEGQNVTLSCEQNLNHDAMYWYRQDPGQGLRLIYYSQIVNDFQKGDIAEGYSVSREKKESFPLTVTSAQKNPTAFYLCASKRAAFSYNEQFFGPGTRLTVL.